This entry features one T cell receptor beta chain sequence. The antigen is unknown. A multiplex PCR was run with 60 Vbeta primers and 13 Jbeta primers. Original methodology: In a later analysis, of roughly 83 million unique beta chains, about 10 million appeared in at least two donors. This table comes from immunoSEQ multiplex PCR, and its TCRdb copy is limited to in-frame clones, with some not included. The V and J calls and clone size come from that table; D and trimming were worked out from the DNA. The repertoire holds 200,000 to 250,000 clones, approximately 78% seen once, with 2.7% in the top ten. Germline V gene sequence: CDR1 LNHDA, CDR2 SQIVND (reference sequence). CDR3 size: 15 residues. V lost 0 bases, J lost 5 bases, and 13 bases lay in between. The data are from a study of cytomegalovirus exposure and HLA in healthy donors. Study observations and caveats: A later analysis showed HLA-associated TCR beta chains outstripping equally common others in clonal expansion.

The chain is built from TRBV19 and TRBJ2-5; perhaps TRBD1 as D (5 bases). The sequenced sample consisted of PBMCs. The TCR sequence derives from a woman aged 40 to 49 in good health and CMV-seronegative. The CDR3 region has the DNA TGTGCCAGTAGTATAGAGCAGGGAATCAGGGAGACCCAGTACTTC. The encoded protein is CASSIEQGIRETQYF.